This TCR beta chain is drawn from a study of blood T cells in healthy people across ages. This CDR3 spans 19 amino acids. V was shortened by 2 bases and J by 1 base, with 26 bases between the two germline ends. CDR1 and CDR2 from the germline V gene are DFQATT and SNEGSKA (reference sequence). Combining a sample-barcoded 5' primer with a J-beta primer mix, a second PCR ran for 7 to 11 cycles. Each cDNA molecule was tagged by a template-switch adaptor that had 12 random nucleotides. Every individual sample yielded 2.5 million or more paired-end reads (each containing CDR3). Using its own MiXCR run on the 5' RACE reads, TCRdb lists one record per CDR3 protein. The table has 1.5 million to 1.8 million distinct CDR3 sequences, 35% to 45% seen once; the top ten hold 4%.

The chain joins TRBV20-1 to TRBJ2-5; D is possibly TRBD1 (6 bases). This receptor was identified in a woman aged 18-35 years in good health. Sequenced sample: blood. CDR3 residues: CSARFADTRTVFTQETQYF. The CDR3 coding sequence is TGCAGTGCTAGATTTGCAGATACACGGACAGTTTTTACCCAAGAGACCCAGTACTTC.